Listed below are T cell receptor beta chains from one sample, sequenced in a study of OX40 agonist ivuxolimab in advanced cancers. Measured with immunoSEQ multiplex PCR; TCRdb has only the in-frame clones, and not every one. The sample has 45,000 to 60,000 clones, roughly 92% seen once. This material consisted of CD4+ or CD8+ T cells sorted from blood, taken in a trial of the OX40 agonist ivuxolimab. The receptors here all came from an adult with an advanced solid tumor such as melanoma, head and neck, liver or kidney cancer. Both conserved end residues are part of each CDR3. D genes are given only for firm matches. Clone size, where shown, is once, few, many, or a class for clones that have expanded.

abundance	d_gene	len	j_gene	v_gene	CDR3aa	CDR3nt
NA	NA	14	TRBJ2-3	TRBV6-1	CASGRTRPGDTQYF	TGTGCCAGCGGTAGAACCAGACCTGGAGATACGCAGTATTTT
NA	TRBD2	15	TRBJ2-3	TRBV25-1	CASSESGGRTDTQYF	TGTGCCAGCAGTGAATCGGGGGGGCGCACAGATACGCAGTATTTT
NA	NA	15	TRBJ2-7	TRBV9	CASSVVRGDICEQYF	TGTGCCAGCAGCGTAGTTAGGGGGGATATCTGCGAGCAGTACTTC
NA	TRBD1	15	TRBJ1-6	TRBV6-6	CASSYGTGGSSPLHF	TGTGCCAGCAGTTACGGGACAGGGGGTAGTTCACCCCTCCACTTT
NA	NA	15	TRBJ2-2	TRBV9	CASSVRGAHNGELFF	TGTGCCAGCAGCGTTCGGGGGGCGCATAACGGGGAGCTGTTTTTT
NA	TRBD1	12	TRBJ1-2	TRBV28	CASSWTGSSYTF	TGTGCCAGCAGTTGGACAGGGAGTAGCTACACCTTC
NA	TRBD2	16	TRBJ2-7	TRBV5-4	CASSSRGAGVGIEQYF	TGTGCCAGCAGCTCGAGGGGAGCGGGAGTGGGGATCGAGCAGTACTTC
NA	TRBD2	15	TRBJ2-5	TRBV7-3	CASSLIGGYQETQYF	TGTGCCAGCAGCCTGATCGGGGGGTACCAAGAGACCCAGTACTTC
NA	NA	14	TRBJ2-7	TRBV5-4	CASTTQGHLYEQYF	TGTGCCAGCACCACTCAGGGACACCTCTACGAGCAGTACTTC
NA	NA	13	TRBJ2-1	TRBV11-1	CASSPLRVVGQFF	TGTGCCAGCAGCCCCTTAAGGGTGGTCGGGCAGTTCTTC
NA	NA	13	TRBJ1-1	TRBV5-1	CASSFGENTEAFF	TGCGCCAGCAGCTTCGGCGAGAACACTGAAGCTTTCTTT
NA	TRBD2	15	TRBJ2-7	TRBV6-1	CASPLAGGPPREQYF	TGTGCCAGCCCGCTAGCGGGAGGGCCTCCGAGAGAGCAGTACTTC
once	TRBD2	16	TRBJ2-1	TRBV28	CASSSPPGAGGNEQFF	TGTGCCAGCAGTTCCCCCCCAGGGGCGGGGGGCAATGAGCAGTTCTTC
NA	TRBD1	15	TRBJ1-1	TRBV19	CASTMGTGEFTEAFF	TGTGCCAGTACCATGGGGACAGGGGAGTTCACTGAAGCTTTCTTT
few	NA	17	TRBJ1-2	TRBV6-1	CASSERAETSFNYGYTF	TGTGCCAGCAGTGAAAGGGCAGAAACCTCTTTTAACTATGGCTACACCTTC
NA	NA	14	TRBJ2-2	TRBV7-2	CASSLELSTGELFF	TGTGCCAGCAGCTTAGAGTTAAGCACCGGGGAGCTGTTTTTT
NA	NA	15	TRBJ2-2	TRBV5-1	CASSPSTPNTGELFF	TGCGCCAGCAGCCCCTCGACCCCGAACACCGGGGAGCTGTTTTTT
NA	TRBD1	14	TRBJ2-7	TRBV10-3	CAISPGTGRHEQYF	TGTGCCATCAGTCCCGGGACAGGTCGCCACGAGCAGTACTTC
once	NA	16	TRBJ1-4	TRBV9	CASSVGLIGTNEKLFF	TGTGCCAGCAGCGTAGGTCTTATCGGGACTAATGAAAAACTGTTTTTT
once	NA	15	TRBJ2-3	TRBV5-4	CASTTAASDADTQYF	TGTGCCAGCACCACGGCGGCTAGCGATGCAGATACGCAGTATTTT
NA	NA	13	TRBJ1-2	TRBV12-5	CASGGGGNYGYTF	TGTGCTAGTGGTGGGGGCGGAAACTATGGCTACACCTTC
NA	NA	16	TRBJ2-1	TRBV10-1	CASSVSKAASYNEQFF	TGCGCCAGCAGTGTTAGTAAGGCAGCCTCCTACAATGAGCAGTTCTTC
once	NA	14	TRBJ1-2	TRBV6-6	CASSYGGSNYGYTF	TGTGCCAGCAGTTACGGGGGCTCTAACTATGGCTACACCTTC
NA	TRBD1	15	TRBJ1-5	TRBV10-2	CASTRQGPLSQPQHF	TGCGCCAGCACCCGACAGGGGCCACTATCCCAGCCCCAGCATTTT
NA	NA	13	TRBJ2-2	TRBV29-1	CSVGKGSGGELFF	TGCAGCGTTGGTAAAGGGTCGGGCGGGGAGCTGTTTTTT
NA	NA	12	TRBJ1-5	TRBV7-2	CASSFRFQPQHF	TGTGCCAGCAGCTTTCGATTCCAGCCCCAGCATTTT
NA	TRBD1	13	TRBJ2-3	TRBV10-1	CASSDLDRASQYF	TGCGCCAGCAGTGACCTAGACAGGGCAAGCCAGTATTTT
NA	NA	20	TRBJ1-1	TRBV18	CASSPSDSRGRVAYNTEAFF	TGTGCCAGCTCACCTTCCGATTCCCGGGGGCGCGTGGCCTATAACACTGAAGCTTTCTTT
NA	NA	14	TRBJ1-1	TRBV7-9	CASSFGRTTPEAFF	TGTGCCAGCAGCTTTGGCAGGACCACACCTGAAGCTTTCTTT
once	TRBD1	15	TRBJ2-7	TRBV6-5	CASSSTGTGRYEQYF	TGTGCCAGCAGTTCCACCGGGACAGGTCGCTACGAGCAGTACTTC
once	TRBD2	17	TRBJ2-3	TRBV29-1	CSVRRSYSGASTDTQYF	TGCAGCGTTCGCCGGTCGTATAGCGGGGCTAGCACAGATACGCAGTATTTT
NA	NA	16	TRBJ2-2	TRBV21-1	CASSVNTGVDTGELFF	TGTGCCAGCAGCGTTAACACAGGGGTCGACACCGGGGAGCTGTTTTTT
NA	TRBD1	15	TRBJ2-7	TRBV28	CASSGPGQGLYEQYF	TGTGCCAGCAGTGGACCAGGACAGGGGCTGTACGAGCAGTACTTC
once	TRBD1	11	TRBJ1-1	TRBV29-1	CSGGTVYEAFF	TGCAGCGGGGGGACAGTTTATGAAGCTTTCTTT
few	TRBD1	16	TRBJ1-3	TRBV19	CASSYPGQHSGNTIYF	TGTGCCAGTAGTTACCCGGGACAGCACTCTGGAAACACCATATATTTT
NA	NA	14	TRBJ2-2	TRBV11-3	CASSPQRGGGELFF	TGTGCCAGCAGCCCCCAGAGAGGGGGCGGGGAGCTGTTTTTT
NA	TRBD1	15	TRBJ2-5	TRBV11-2	CASSSTGERLETQYF	TGTGCCAGCAGCTCAACAGGGGAGCGCTTGGAGACCCAGTACTTC
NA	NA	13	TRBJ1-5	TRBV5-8	CASGGYSNQPQHF	TGTGCCAGCGGGGGGTATAGCAATCAGCCCCAGCATTTT
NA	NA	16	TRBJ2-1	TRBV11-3	CASSLDPQSSYNEQFF	TGTGCCAGCAGCTTAGATCCCCAGAGCTCCTACAATGAGCAGTTCTTC
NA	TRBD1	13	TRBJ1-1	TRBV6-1	CASSTDRETEAFF	TGTGCCAGCAGTACCGACAGGGAAACTGAAGCTTTCTTT
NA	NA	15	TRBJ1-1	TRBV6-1	CASSEKGEGSTEAFF	TGTGCCAGCAGTGAGAAGGGGGAGGGAAGCACTGAAGCTTTCTTT
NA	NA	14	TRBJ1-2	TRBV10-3	CAISDGRSGYGYTF	TGTGCCATCAGTGATGGTCGCTCGGGCTATGGCTACACCTTC
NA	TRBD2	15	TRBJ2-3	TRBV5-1	CASTAGTSDTDTQYF	TGCGCCAGCACCGCCGGGACTAGTGACACAGATACGCAGTATTTT
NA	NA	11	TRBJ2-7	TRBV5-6	CASSHRYEQYF	TGTGCCAGCAGCCACAGGTACGAGCAGTACTTC
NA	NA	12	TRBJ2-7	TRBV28	CASTRSSYEQYF	TGTGCCAGCACCCGAAGCTCCTACGAGCAGTACTTC
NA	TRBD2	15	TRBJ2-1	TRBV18	CASSLGTSGNNEQFF	TGTGCCAGCTCCCTAGGGACTAGCGGCAACAATGAGCAGTTCTTC
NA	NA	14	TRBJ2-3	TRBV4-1	CASSQGPQGDTQYF	TGCGCCAGCAGCCAAGGGCCCCAAGGAGATACGCAGTATTTT
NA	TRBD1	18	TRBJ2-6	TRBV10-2	CASSEAGQGAPGANVLTF	TGCGCCAGCAGTGAAGCAGGACAGGGGGCGCCGGGGGCCAACGTCCTGACTTTC
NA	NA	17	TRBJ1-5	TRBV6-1	CASSEARGGMGNQPQHF	TGTGCCAGCAGTGAAGCCCGAGGGGGAATGGGCAATCAGCCCCAGCATTTT
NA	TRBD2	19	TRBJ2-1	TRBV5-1	CASSLVNSGGARSYNEQFF	TGCGCCAGCAGCTTGGTCAATAGCGGGGGGGCCAGGTCCTACAATGAGCAGTTCTTC